Listed below are T cell receptor beta chains from one sample, sequenced in a study of vaccination effects on CD4 cells after COVID-19. Profiled with immunoSEQ multiplex PCR; TCRdb holds only in-frame clones, not every one. The table includes under 45,000 clones, roughly 70% detected once. Their target antigens are unknown. Sequencing used CD4+ T cells from PBMCs cultured with HCoV-OC43 spike peptides, obtained before COVID-19 vaccination. Receptor source: a human donor who received a COVID-19 vaccine. Both conserved end residues are part of each CDR3. Fields, in order: CDR3 length, clone size, V gene, CDR3 protein. Some rows have no size entry. The others give once, few or many, or a class for an expanded clone.

CDR3 length: 15
clone size: -
V gene: TRBV5-4
CDR3 protein: CASSLGLAGAGEQYF

CDR3 length: 13
clone size: few
V gene: TRBV19
CDR3 protein: CASRAGRNTEAFF

CDR3 length: 13
clone size: -
V gene: TRBV7-3
CDR3 protein: CASSTLAADTQYF

CDR3 length: 15
clone size: -
V gene: TRBV7-2
CDR3 protein: CASSLGPSGANVLTF

CDR3 length: 15
clone size: -
V gene: TRBV19
CDR3 protein: CASSMASGLTGELFF

CDR3 length: 14
clone size: -
V gene: TRBV7-2
CDR3 protein: CASSLTGQATEAFF

CDR3 length: 18
clone size: -
V gene: TRBV7-9
CDR3 protein: CASSLAPGSPWVLYEQYF

CDR3 length: 15
clone size: -
V gene: TRBV19
CDR3 protein: CASSIAGRPSYEQYF

CDR3 length: 13
clone size: once
V gene: TRBV5-6
CDR3 protein: CASSWTVNTEAFF

CDR3 length: 13
clone size: -
V gene: TRBV28
CDR3 protein: CASSLELGVGYTF

CDR3 length: 15
clone size: -
V gene: TRBV14
CDR3 protein: CASSQGSSGRGRQYF

CDR3 length: 16
clone size: -
V gene: TRBV19
CDR3 protein: CASSPGQGKGTDTQYF

CDR3 length: 13
clone size: -
V gene: TRBV12-3/TRBV12-4
CDR3 protein: CASSLHAGNTIYF

CDR3 length: 14
clone size: -
V gene: TRBV5-6
CDR3 protein: CASSSGGSTDTQYF

CDR3 length: 20
clone size: -
V gene: TRBV3-1/TRBV3-2
CDR3 protein: CASSQVPPGTQATANYGYTF

CDR3 length: 15
clone size: few
V gene: TRBV2
CDR3 protein: CASSEIRNAGNTIYF

CDR3 length: 13
clone size: once
V gene: TRBV6-5
CDR3 protein: CASSYRPVETQYF

CDR3 length: 14
clone size: -
V gene: TRBV7-2
CDR3 protein: CASSLASGNTEAFF

CDR3 length: 15
clone size: -
V gene: TRBV6-9
CDR3 protein: CASSYSTQSTDTQYF

CDR3 length: 14
clone size: -
V gene: TRBV4-1
CDR3 protein: CASSQDRGNQPQHF

CDR3 length: 12
clone size: -
V gene: TRBV7-9
CDR3 protein: CASSLPGSEQFF

CDR3 length: 12
clone size: -
V gene: TRBV21-1
CDR3 protein: CASSNGGLRQYF

CDR3 length: 13
clone size: -
V gene: TRBV4-2
CDR3 protein: CASNHATGNTIYF

CDR3 length: 12
clone size: few
V gene: TRBV29-1
CDR3 protein: CSVAGANQPQHF

CDR3 length: 13
clone size: few
V gene: TRBV14
CDR3 protein: CASSQTPNYGYTF

CDR3 length: 16
clone size: -
V gene: TRBV7-2
CDR3 protein: CASSLMGTGMVETQYF

CDR3 length: 18
clone size: -
V gene: TRBV20-1
CDR3 protein: CSASNNLAGGPRTGELFF

CDR3 length: 14
clone size: few
V gene: TRBV14
CDR3 protein: CASSVGTGRNEQYF

CDR3 length: 15
clone size: few
V gene: TRBV5-4
CDR3 protein: CASSVPTGKDTEAFF

CDR3 length: 16
clone size: -
V gene: TRBV6-5
CDR3 protein: CASSYSIFNRYTEQFF

CDR3 length: 17
clone size: -
V gene: TRBV7-9
CDR3 protein: CASSFIGLAGGYNEQFF

CDR3 length: 13
clone size: -
V gene: TRBV14
CDR3 protein: CASSHTGRTEAFF

CDR3 length: 16
clone size: -
V gene: TRBV5-4
CDR3 protein: CASSSRPSGSSDTQYF

CDR3 length: 15
clone size: few
V gene: TRBV18
CDR3 protein: CASSTTHRGGQPQHF

CDR3 length: 14
clone size: -
V gene: TRBV5-1
CDR3 protein: CASSLASENTEAFF

CDR3 length: 14
clone size: -
V gene: TRBV25-1
CDR3 protein: CASSVADNYYEQYF